These 10 T cell receptor beta chains came from one sample sequenced in a study of blood T cells in healthy people across ages. Combining a sample-barcoded 5' primer with a J-beta primer mix, a second PCR ran for about 7 to 11 cycles. TCRdb passed the 5' RACE reads through MiXCR, listing each CDR3 protein once. The table shows some 930,000 distinct CDR3 sequences, with around 29% occurring only once. The data also belong to a second study, concerning T cells of mothers and their children.

Material for sequencing was blood. These receptors were obtained from a middle-aged woman in good health.

The J gene is TRBJ2-7, the V gene TRBV27; tentatively, D is TRBD1 (5 bases). The CDR3 has 15 amino acids. Germline loops: CDR1 MNHEY, CDR2 SMNVEV (reference sequence). Trimming pared 4 bases from V and 0 bases from J, leaving 13 bases between. CDR3 coding DNA: TGTGCCAGCAGTTCTATCCGACAGAGCTCCTACGAGCAGTACTTC. Translated: CASSSIRQSSYEQYF.

This clonotype was detected only a few times. The J gene is TRBJ1-5, the V gene TRBV2; D is uncertain. CDR1 is SNHLY, CDR2 FYNNEI, per germline. The CDR3 is 14 amino acids. Trimming left V 5 bases short and J 4 bases short, with 12 bases between. This CDR3 is CASSPRVANQPQHF. The CDR3 DNA is TGTGCCAGCAGTCCTAGGGTGGCAAATCAGCCCCAGCATTTT.

As DNA, the CDR3 is TGCGCCAGCAGCTTGTACGGGCAGCTGAACACTGAAGCTTTCTTT. Translated, it gives CASSLYGQLNTEAFF. V and J are TRBV5-1 and TRBJ1-1; no clear D. CDR3 length: 15 residues. V lost 1 base and J lost 0, with 10 bases in between. Germline V gene data show CDR1 as SGHRS and CDR2 as YFSETQ.

As concerns this clonotype: The junction does not match germline at one end; this may be a read error. The V gene is TRBV28, the J gene TRBJ2-3; D uncertain. This CDR3 region has 12 residues. Germline-derived CDR1 and CDR2 are MDHEN and SYDVKM. The CDR3 sequence: CACSTPTDTQYF. CDR3 nucleotides: TGTGCCTGCAGTACCCCAACAGATACGCAGTATTTT.

This clonotype has only one observation. The junction and the germline gene differ at one end; a read error may be behind it. The chain couples TRBV7-3 to TRBJ2-3, with D possibly matching TRBD2 (6 bases). CDR3 size: 16 residues. Germline values: CDR1 SGHTA, CDR2 FQGTGA. Written as DNA, the CDR3 is TGTGCCAGCAGCTTAACTAGCGGCCCATACACCGATATGCAGTATTTT. Residues: CASSLTSGPYTDMQYF.

This clonotype was recorded many times. This sequence joins TRBV7-3 and TRBJ2-1; D may be TRBD2 (6 bases). The CDR3 spans 14 residues. Trimming cost V 4 bases and J 5 bases, with 12 bases left between them. Germline-derived CDR1 and CDR2 are SGHTA and FQGTGA. CDR3 DNA: TGTGCCAGCAGCTCTGTCGGGGGACACAATGAGCAGTTCTTC. Residues: CASSSVGGHNEQFF.

The chain couples TRBV7-9 to TRBJ2-3; a weak D match, TRBD2 (6 bases). CDR3 size: 14 residues. V was shortened by 4 bases and J by 3 bases, with 11 bases between the two germline ends. CDR1 is SEHNR, CDR2 FQNEAQ, per germline (reference sequence). Here the CDR3 DNA reads TGTGCCAGCAGCTATGGTGGGACTACAGATACGCAGTATTTT. This gives the protein CASSYGGTTDTQYF. The full variable domain, rest sourced from reference TRBV7-9 and TRBJ2-3, is DTGVSQNPRHKITKRGQNVTFRCDPISEHNRLYWYRQTLGQGPEFLTYFQNEAQLEKSRLLSDRFSAERPKGSFSTLEIQRTEQGDSAMYLCASSYGGTTDTQYFGPGTRLTVL.

This clonotype appeared a few times. The J gene is TRBJ2-1, the V gene TRBV12-3 or TRBV12-4; no clear D. V lost 4 bases and J lost 6, with 4 bases in between. The CDR3 is 11 residues long. CDR3 in amino acids: CASSWANEQFF. The CDR3 nucleotides read TGTGCCAGCAGTTGGGCCAATGAGCAGTTCTTC.

At least ten counts were recorded for this clonotype. V gene TRBV7-3 combines with J gene TRBJ2-3; the D is unclear. V was shortened by 2 bases and J by 1 base, with 10 bases between the two germline ends. CDR1 and CDR2 (germline): SGHTA, FQGTGA. The CDR3 length is 15 residues. CDR3 in amino acids: CASSLDSGGTDTQYF. The CDR3 bases are TGTGCCAGCAGCTTAGATTCAGGAGGCACAGATACGCAGTATTTT.

The V and J genes are TRBV12-3 or TRBV12-4 and TRBJ2-7; tentatively, D is TRBD1 or TRBD2 (5 bases each). The DNA end favors TRBJ2-5, so the J call may be wrong. This CDR3 has 11 amino acids. The CDR3 coding sequence is TGTGCCAGCAGTCCCGGGACGACCCAGTACTTC. As protein: CASSPGTTQYF.